These T cell receptor beta chains were read from a single sample in a study of blood T cell repertoires in COVID-19. TCRdb's copy holds only in-frame clones and misses some; the assay was immunoSEQ multiplex PCR. The sample holds roughly 150,000 clones, 75% to 80% seen once. Sequenced sample: peripheral blood. Receptors originate from a woman older than 75 with acute or convalescent COVID-19. Each CDR3 is given with its conserved first and last residue. The D gene is left open where the match is weak. Clone size is shown for a subset of rows, as once, few, many or a class of expanded clone.

CASSLEPGSGTEAFF	TGTGCCAGCAGCTTAGAACCAGGGTCAGGTACTGAAGCTTTCTTT	TRBJ1-1	.	TRBV11-2	many
CASSPRGELNTEAFF	TGCGCCAGCAGCCCTCGGGGAGAACTGAACACTGAAGCTTTCTTT	TRBJ1-1	.	TRBV5-1	.
CASSPGTSGNTGELFF	TGTGCCAGCAGCCCGGGGACTAGCGGCAACACCGGGGAGCTGTTTTTT	TRBJ2-2	TRBD2	TRBV11-3	.
CASSIGTAGAHEQYF	TGCGCCAGCAGCATAGGGACAGCAGGGGCTCACGAGCAGTACTTC	TRBJ2-7	TRBD1	TRBV5-1	.
CASSWGPSSSSSTDTQYF	TGTGCCAGTAGTTGGGGCCCTTCTTCCTCTTCTAGCACAGATACGCAGTATTTT	TRBJ2-3	.	TRBV19	.
CASTSGQGALNEKLFF	TGTGCCAGCACTAGTGGACAGGGGGCCTTAAATGAAAAACTGTTTTTT	TRBJ1-4	TRBD1	TRBV28	.
CASRRATGEQYF	TGCGCCAGCAGGCGTGCGACGGGGGAGCAGTACTTC	TRBJ2-7	.	TRBV5-1	.
CASSRQENTEAFF	TGTGCCAGCTCTCGACAGGAGAACACTGAAGCTTTCTTT	TRBJ1-1	.	TRBV7-2	.
CAWSQSGGTLHGYTF	TGTGCCTGGAGTCAATCAGGGGGGACACTCCATGGCTACACCTTC	TRBJ1-2	TRBD1	TRBV30	.
CATSDSGLAGAKNIQYF	TGTGCCACCAGTGATTCAGGACTAGCGGGAGCCAAAAACATTCAGTACTTC	TRBJ2-4	TRBD2	TRBV24-1	.
CASSLAGYSPLHF	TGCGCCAGCAGCTTGGCAGGGTATTCACCCCTCCACTTT	TRBJ1-6	.	TRBV5-1	.
CASSLIGGRNSYEQYF	TGTGCCAGCAGCTTAATCGGCGGGAGGAACTCCTACGAGCAGTACTTC	TRBJ2-7	TRBD2	TRBV7-9	.
CASSGVRELAKNIQYF	TGTGCCAGCAGTGGGGTGCGGGAGCTAGCCAAAAACATTCAGTACTTC	TRBJ2-4	TRBD2	TRBV2	.
CASSLAGTYEQYF	TGTGCCAGCAGCTTAGCAGGGACCTACGAGCAGTACTTC	TRBJ2-7	.	TRBV5-6	.
CATSALGGLGRPRGTDTQYF	TGTGCCACCAGTGCCTTGGGGGGGTTGGGCAGACCGCGAGGCACAGATACGCAGTATTTT	TRBJ2-3	TRBD2	TRBV24-1	.
CSGGLGGSYNEQFF	TGCAGCGGAGGTCTGGGCGGGAGTTACAATGAGCAGTTCTTC	TRBJ2-1	TRBD2	TRBV29-1	.
CASSLARGARVEQFF	TGTGCCAGCAGCTTAGCACGGGGGGCGCGGGTTGAGCAGTTCTTC	TRBJ2-1	.	TRBV7-2	.
CASSPQTGRISEQYF	TGTGCTAGCAGCCCCCAGACAGGGCGCATCAGCGAGCAGTACTTC	TRBJ2-7	TRBD1	TRBV7-7	.
CASSLGPIQTNEKLFF	TGTGCCAGCAGCTTGGGTCCCATTCAAACTAATGAAAAACTGTTTTTT	TRBJ1-4	.	TRBV5-5	.
CASSQDRGPPARGYTF	TGCGCCAGCAGCCAAGACCGCGGGCCGCCAGCGAGGGGCTACACCTTC	TRBJ1-2	.	TRBV4-1	.
CASSLAGETQYF	TGCGCCAGCAGCTTGGCCGGGGAGACCCAGTACTTC	TRBJ2-5	.	TRBV5-1	.
CASSARRELGGVYNEQFF	TGTGCCAGCAGCGCGAGGCGGGAGTTGGGGGGGGTCTACAATGAGCAGTTCTTC	TRBJ2-1	TRBD2	TRBV11-2	once
CASSPRDRALNTEAFF	TGTGCCAGCTCACCCCGGGACAGGGCACTCAACACTGAAGCTTTCTTT	TRBJ1-1	TRBD1	TRBV18	.
CATRGTGTKETQYF	TGTGCCACCAGGGGGACAGGGACCAAAGAGACCCAGTACTTC	TRBJ2-5	TRBD1	TRBV24-1	many
CASSFGSLVETQYF	TGTGCCAGCAGCTTCGGGTCCCTGGTAGAGACCCAGTACTTC	TRBJ2-5	.	TRBV7-9	.
CASSRGPAAPHEQFF	TGTGCCAGCAGTAGGGGGCCAGCGGCCCCCCATGAGCAGTTCTTC	TRBJ2-1	TRBD1	TRBV2	.
CACRTQGVSYEQYF	TGTGCCTGTAGAACTCAGGGGGTCTCCTACGAGCAGTACTTC	TRBJ2-7	TRBD1	TRBV30	.
CASSQVAGAGNSPLHF	TGCGCCAGCAGCCAAGTGGCAGGGGCGGGTAATTCACCCCTCCACTTT	TRBJ1-6	.	TRBV4-1	.
CASSLISGPAAYEQYF	TGTGCCAGCAGCTTGATATCGGGTCCTGCGGCCTACGAGCAGTACTTC	TRBJ2-7	.	TRBV5-6	few
CATSESGSGNEKLFF	TGTGCCACCAGTGAATCCGGATCAGGTAATGAAAAACTGTTTTTT	TRBJ1-4	.	TRBV24-1	.
CASSSRQGPHEQYF	TGTGCCAGCAGCTCAAGACAGGGCCCCCACGAGCAGTACTTC	TRBJ2-7	TRBD1	TRBV7-2	.